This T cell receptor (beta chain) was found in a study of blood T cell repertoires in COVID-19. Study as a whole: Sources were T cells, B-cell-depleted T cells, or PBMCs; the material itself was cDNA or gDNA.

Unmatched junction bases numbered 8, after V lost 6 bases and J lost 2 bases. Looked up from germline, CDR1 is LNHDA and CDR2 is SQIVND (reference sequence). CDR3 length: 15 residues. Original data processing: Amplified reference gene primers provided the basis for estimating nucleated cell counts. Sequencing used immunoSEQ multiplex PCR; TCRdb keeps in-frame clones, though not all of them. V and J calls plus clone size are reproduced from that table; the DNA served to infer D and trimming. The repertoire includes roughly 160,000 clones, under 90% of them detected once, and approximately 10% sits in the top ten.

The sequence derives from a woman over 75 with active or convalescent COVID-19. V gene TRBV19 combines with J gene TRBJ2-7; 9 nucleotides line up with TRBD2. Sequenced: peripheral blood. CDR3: CASSLGLAITYEQYF. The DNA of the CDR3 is TGTGCCAGTAGCCTGGGACTAGCTATTACCTACGAGCAGTACTTC.